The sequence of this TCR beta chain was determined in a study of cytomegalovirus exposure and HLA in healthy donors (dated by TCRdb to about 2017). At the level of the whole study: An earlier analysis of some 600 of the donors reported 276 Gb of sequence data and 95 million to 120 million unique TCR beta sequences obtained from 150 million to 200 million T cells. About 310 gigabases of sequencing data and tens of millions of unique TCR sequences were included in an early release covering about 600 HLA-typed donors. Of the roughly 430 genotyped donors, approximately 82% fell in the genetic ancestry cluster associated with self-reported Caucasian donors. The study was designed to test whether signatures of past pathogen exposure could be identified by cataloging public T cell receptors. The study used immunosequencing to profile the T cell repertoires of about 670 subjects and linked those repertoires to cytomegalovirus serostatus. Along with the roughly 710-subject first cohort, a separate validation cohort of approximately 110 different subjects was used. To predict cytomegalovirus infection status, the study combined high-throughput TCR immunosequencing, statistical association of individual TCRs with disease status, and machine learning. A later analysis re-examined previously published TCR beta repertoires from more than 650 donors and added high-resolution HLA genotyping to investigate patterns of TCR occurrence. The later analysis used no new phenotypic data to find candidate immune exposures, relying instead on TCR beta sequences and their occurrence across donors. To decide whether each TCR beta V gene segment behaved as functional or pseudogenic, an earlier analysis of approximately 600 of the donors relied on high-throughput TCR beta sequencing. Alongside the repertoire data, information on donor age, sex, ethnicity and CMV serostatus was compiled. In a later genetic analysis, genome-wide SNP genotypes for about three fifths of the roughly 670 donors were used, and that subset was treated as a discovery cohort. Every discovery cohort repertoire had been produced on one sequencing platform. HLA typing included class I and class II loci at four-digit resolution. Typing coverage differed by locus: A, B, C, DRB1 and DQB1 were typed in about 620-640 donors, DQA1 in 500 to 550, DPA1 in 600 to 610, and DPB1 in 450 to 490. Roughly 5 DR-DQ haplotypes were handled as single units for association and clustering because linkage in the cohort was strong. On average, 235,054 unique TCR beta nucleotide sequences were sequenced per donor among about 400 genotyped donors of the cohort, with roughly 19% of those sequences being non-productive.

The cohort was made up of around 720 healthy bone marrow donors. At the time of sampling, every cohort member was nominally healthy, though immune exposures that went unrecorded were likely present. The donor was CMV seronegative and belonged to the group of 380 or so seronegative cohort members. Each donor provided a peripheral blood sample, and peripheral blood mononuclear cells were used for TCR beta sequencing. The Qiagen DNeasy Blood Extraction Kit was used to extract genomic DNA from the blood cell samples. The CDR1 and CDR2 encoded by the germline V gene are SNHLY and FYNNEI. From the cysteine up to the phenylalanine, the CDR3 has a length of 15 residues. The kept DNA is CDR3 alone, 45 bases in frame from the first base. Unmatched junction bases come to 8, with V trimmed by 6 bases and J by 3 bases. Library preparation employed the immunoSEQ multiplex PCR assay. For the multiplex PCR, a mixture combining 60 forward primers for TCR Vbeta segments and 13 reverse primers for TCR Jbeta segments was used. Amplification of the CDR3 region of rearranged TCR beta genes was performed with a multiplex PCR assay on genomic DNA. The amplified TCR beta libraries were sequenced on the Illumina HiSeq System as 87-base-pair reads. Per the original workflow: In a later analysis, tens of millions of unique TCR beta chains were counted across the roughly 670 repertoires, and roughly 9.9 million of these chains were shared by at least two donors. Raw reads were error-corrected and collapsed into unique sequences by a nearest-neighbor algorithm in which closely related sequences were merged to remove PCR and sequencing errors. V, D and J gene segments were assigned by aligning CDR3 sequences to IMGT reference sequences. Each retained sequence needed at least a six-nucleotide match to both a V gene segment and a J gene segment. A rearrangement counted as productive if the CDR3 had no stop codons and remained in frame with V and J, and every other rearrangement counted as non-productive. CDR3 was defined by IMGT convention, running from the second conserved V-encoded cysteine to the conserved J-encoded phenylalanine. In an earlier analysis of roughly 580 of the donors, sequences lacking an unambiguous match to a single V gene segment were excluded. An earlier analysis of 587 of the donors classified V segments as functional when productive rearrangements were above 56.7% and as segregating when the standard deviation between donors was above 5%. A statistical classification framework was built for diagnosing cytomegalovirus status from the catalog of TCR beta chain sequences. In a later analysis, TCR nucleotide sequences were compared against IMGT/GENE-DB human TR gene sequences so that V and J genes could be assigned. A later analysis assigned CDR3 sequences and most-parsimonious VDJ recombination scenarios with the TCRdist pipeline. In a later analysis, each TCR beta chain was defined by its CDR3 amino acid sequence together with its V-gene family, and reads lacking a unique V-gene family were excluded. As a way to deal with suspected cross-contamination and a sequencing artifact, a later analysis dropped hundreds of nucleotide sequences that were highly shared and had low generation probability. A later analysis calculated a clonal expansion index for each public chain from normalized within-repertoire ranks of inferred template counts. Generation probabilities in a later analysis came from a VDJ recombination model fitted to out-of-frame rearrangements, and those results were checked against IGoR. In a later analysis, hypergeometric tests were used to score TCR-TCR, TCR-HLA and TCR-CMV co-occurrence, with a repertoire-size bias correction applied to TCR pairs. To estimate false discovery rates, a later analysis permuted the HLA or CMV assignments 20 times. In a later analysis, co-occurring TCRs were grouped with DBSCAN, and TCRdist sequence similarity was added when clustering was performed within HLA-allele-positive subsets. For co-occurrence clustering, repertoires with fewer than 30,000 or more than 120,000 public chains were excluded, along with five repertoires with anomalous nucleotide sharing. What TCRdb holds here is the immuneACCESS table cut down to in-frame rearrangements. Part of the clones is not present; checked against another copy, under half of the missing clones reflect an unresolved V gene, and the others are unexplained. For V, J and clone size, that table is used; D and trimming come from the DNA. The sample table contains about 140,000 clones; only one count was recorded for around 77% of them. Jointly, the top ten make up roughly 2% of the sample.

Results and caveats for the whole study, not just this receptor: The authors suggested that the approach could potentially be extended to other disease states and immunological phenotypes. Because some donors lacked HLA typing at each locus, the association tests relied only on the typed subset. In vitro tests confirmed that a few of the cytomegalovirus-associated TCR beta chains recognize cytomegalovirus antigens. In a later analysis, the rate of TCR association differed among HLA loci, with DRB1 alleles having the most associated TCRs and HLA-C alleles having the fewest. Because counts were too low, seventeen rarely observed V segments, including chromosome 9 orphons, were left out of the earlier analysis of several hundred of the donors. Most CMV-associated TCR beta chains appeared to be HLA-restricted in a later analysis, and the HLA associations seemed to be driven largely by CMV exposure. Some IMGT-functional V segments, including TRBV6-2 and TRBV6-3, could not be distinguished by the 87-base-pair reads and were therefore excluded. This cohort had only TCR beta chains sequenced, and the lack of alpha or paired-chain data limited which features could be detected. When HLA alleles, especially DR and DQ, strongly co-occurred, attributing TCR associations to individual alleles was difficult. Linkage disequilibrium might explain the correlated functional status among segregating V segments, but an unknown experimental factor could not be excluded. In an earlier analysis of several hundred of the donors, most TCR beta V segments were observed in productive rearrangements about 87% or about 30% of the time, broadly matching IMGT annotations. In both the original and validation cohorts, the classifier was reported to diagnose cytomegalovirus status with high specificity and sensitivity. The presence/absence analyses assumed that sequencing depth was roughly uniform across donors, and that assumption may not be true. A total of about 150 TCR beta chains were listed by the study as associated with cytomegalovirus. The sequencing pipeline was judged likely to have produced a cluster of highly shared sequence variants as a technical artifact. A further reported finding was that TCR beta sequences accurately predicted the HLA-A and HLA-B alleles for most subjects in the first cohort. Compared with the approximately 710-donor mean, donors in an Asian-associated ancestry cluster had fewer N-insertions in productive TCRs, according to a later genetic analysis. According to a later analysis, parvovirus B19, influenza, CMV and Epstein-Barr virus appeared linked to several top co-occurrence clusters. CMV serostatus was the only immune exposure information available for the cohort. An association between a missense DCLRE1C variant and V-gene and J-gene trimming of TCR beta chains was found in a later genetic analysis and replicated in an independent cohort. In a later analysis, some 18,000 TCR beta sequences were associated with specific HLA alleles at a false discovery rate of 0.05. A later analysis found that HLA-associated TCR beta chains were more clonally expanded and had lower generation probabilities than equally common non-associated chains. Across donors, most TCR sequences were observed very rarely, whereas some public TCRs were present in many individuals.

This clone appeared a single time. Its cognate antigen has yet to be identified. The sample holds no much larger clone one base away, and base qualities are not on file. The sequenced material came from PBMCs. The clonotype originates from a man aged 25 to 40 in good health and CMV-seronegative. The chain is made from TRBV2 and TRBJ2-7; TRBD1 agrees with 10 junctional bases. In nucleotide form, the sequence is TGTGCCAGCAGCTCAAGCAGGACAGGGGGCTACGAGCAGTACTTC. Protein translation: CASSSSRTGGYEQYF.